The present TCR beta chain was sequenced within a study of blood T cell repertoires in COVID-19. At the level of the study: In each case, the material was cDNA or gDNA derived from T cells, B-cell-depleted T cells, or PBMCs.

Clones were read by immunoSEQ multiplex PCR, and TCRdb kept only the in-frame ones, dropping some. The sample comprises under 250,000 clones, approximately 82% of which are singletons, and approximately 4% rests with the top ten. Trimming took 3 bases from V and 3 from J, leaving 13 bases between them. Germline V gene data show CDR1 as SGHRS and CDR2 as YFSETQ. The CDR3 spans 15 residues. The receptor was derived from a woman older than 75 with acute or convalescent COVID-19. The chain joins TRBV5-1 to TRBJ1-3, with D possibly matching TRBD1 (5 bases). The specimen sequenced was peripheral blood. The CDR3 loop reads CASSSGGGSGNTIYF. The CDR3 DNA reads TGCGCCAGCAGCTCTGGGGGAGGGAGTGGAAACACCATATATTTT.